This T cell receptor (beta chain) was retrieved from a study of post-analysis software for immune sequencing data. Whole-study context: Multiple sclerosis in the patients followed relapsing-remitting, secondary progressive and progressive-relapsing courses.

Notes on the study in general: Normalized Chao1 diversity in multiple sclerosis patients fell significantly below that of controls. In patients, TRBV5-6, TRBV5-1 and TRBV20-1 belonged to five TRBV segments found more frequently than in controls. The F measure placed samples prepared in the same batch into strongly shared clusters.

Presence of unique molecular identifiers characterized the TCR beta cDNA libraries. Starting from approximately 0.95 to 9.8 million T cells, the study yielded approximately 500,000 cDNA molecules. Using its own MiXCR run on the PCR reads, TCRdb lists one record per CDR3 protein. The table records around 700,000 distinct CDR3 sequences, roughly three fifths of them present only once. Germline V gives CDR1 DFQATT, CDR2 SNEGSKA (reference sequence). V was cut by 3 bases and J by 3 bases, with 19 bases left in between. This CDR3 region has 16 residues. This clonotype turned up a few times. Antigen unknown.

Specimen: blood. The rearrangement uses TRBV20-1 and TRBJ2-3; a possible D gene is TRBD2 (5 bases). The receptor was derived from a girl aged 2 to 10 with multiple sclerosis. Here the CDR3 DNA reads TGCAGTGCTAGTGTCCGACTCCTAGGCGGGACAGATACGCAGTATTTT. Protein: CSASVRLLGGTDTQYF.